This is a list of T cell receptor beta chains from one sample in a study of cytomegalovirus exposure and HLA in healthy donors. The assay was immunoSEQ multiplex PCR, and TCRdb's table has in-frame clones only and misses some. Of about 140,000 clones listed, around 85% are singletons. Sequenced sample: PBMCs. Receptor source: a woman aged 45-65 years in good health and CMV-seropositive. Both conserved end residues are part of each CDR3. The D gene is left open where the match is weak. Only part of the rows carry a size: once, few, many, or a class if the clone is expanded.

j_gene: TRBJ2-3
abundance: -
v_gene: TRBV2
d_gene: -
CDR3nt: TGTGCCAGCAGTGAACGGACTAGCACAGATACGCAGTATTTT
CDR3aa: CASSERTSTDTQYF

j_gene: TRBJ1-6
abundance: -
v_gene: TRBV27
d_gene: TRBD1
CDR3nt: TGTGCCAGCAGTTGGACAGGAGGCAATTCACCCCTCCACTTT
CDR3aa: CASSWTGGNSPLHF

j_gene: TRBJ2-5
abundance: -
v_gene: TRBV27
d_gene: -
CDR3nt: TGTGCCAGCAGTTGGGCCGGGAACCAAGAGACCCAGTACTTC
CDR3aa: CASSWAGNQETQYF

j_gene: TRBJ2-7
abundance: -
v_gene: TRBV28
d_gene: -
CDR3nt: TGTGCCAGCAGCCTTCAACAGGGCGGCGAGCAGTGCTTC
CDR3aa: CASSLQQGGEQCF

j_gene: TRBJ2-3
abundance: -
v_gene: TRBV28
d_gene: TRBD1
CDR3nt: TGTGCCAGCAGTGGAAGGACAGGGAATGGGACAGATACGCAGTATTTT
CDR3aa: CASSGRTGNGTDTQYF

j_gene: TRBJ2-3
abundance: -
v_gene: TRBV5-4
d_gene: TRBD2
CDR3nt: TGTGCCAGCAGCTTTTCGGGGGGAAGCTATAGCACAGATACGCAGTATTTT
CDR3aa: CASSFSGGSYSTDTQYF

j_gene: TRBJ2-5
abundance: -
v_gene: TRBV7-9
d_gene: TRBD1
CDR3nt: TGTGCCAGCAGCTTAGGGGACAGGGGGATGGAGACCCAGTACTTC
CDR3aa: CASSLGDRGMETQYF

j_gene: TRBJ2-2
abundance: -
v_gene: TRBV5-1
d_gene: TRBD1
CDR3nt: TGCGCCAGCAGCGCTGACAGGGGGCGAAGCACCGGGGAGCTGTTTTTT
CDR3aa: CASSADRGRSTGELFF

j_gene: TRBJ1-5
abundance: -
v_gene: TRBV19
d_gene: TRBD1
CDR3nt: TGTGCCAGTAGTAGTACAGGGGGAGGACAGCCCCAGCATTTT
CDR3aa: CASSSTGGGQPQHF

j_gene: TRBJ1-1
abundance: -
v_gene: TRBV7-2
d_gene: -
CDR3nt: TGTGCCAGCAGCTTAGTGGTGGCCACTGAAGCTTTCTTT
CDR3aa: CASSLVVATEAFF

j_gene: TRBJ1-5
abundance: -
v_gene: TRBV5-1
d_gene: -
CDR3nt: TGCGCCAGCAGCTTGGAAGGATTAGGGGAGCCCCAGCATTTT
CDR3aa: CASSLEGLGEPQHF

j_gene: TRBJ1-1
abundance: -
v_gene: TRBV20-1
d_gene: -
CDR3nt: TGCAGTGCTAGGCGCACTGAAGCTTTCTTT
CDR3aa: CSARRTEAFF

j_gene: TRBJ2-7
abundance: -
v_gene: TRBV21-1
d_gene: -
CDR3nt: TGTGCCAGCAGCAAAGTGAGCGGGGGGGCCTGGAAGGACGAGCAGTACTTC
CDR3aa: CASSKVSGGAWKDEQYF

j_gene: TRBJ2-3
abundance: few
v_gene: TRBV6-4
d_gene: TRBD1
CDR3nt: TGTGCCAGCAGCCGGGACAGGTCCACAGATACGCAGTATTTT
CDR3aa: CASSRDRSTDTQYF

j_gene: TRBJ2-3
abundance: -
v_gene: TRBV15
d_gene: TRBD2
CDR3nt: TGTGCCACCAGCAGAGATCGGGGGGTGATTGGAACAGATACGCAGTATTTT
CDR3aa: CATSRDRGVIGTDTQYF

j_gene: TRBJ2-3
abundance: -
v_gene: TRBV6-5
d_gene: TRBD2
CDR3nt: TGTGCCAGCAGTCTAGCGGGTACAGATACGCAGTATTTT
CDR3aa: CASSLAGTDTQYF

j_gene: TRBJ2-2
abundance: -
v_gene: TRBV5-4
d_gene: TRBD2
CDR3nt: TGTGCCAGCAGCGCCGGGGGGGCGGACACCGGGGAGCTGTTTTTT
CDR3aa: CASSAGGADTGELFF

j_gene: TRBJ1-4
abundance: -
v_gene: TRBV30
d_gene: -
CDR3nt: TGTGCCTGGAGTGCCAGGGAAGATGAAAAACTGTTTTTT
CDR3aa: CAWSAREDEKLFF

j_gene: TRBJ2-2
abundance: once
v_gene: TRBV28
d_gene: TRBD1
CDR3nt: TGTGCCAGCAGTTTAATGACAGGGGGGAACACCGGGGAGCTGTTTTTT
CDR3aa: CASSLMTGGNTGELFF

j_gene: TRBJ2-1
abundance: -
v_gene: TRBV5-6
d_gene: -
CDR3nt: TGTGCCAGCAGCTTGGGGGGAGGCGCCAGTGGGTCCCCCAATGAGCAGTTCTTC
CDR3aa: CASSLGGGASGSPNEQFF

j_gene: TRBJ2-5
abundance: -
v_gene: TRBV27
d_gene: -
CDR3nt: TGTGCCAGTTCTTTTACAGGGTTTGAGCAGTACTTC
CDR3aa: CASSFTGFEQYF

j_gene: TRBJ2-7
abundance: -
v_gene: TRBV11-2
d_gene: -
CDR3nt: TGTGCCAGCAGCTTAGGAGTCCTTTCCTACGAGCAGTACTTC
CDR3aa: CASSLGVLSYEQYF

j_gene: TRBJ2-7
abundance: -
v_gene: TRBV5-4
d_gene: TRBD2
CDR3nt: TGTGCGGTACACAGCGGGGGGCTTCCCTACGAGCAGTACTTC
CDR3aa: CAVHSGGLPYEQYF

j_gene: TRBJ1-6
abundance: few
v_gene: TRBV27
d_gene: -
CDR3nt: TGTGCCAGCAGTCCGGACATATATTCACCCCTCCACTTT
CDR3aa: CASSPDIYSPLHF

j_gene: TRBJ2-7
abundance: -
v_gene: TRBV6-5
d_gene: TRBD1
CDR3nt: TGTGCCAGCAGCCCCCGCAGGGGGCGCGACGAGCAGTACTTC
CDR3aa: CASSPRRGRDEQYF

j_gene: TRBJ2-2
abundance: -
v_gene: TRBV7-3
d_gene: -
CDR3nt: TGTGCCAGCAGCCCCTGGGGGACAAGTAACACCGGGGAGCTGTTTTTT
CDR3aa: CASSPWGTSNTGELFF

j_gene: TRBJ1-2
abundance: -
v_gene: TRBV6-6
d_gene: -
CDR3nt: TGTGCCAGCAGTTACTCGATGTCTATCTATGGCTACACCTTC
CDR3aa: CASSYSMSIYGYTF

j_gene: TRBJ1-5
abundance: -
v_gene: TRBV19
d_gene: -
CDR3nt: TGTGCCAGTAGTTTGGGGGGTCAGCCCCAGCATTTT
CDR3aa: CASSLGGQPQHF

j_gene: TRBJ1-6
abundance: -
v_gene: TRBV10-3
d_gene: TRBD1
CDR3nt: TGTGCCATCAGTGAAACAGGGGTAAATTCACCCCTCCACTTT
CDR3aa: CAISETGVNSPLHF

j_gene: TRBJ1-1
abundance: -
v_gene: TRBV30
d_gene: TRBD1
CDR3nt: TGTGCCTGGAGCCTAATGGGACAGGCGAGAGCTTTCTTT
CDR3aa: CAWSLMGQARAFF

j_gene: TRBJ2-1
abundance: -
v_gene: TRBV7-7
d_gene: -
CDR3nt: TGTGCTAGCAGCTCAAGGGGGAATGAGCAGTTCTTC
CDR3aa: CASSSRGNEQFF

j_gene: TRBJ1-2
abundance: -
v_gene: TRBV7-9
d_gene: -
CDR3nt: TGTGCCAGCAGCTCCACCGAGGAGTTGCCCTACTATGGCTACACCTTC
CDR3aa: CASSSTEELPYYGYTF

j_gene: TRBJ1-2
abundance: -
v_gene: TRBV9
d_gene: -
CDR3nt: TGTGCCAGCACCTTAGCTAACTATGGCTACACCTTC
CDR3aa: CASTLANYGYTF

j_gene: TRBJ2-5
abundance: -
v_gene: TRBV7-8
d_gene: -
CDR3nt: TGTGCCAGCAGCTTAGGGCAACAAGAGACCCAGTACTTC
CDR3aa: CASSLGQQETQYF

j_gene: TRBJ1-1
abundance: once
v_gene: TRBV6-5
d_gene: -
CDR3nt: TGTGCCAGCTCTCGCGGCCCGTTAGGTGCTGAAGCTTTCTTT
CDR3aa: CASSRGPLGAEAFF

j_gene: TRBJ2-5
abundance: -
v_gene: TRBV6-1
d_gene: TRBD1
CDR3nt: TGTGCCAGCAGTGAAGGGACAGGGGGTGGGGAGACCCAGTACTTC
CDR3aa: CASSEGTGGGETQYF

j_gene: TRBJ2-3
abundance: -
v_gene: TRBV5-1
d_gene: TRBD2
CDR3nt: TGCGCCAGCAGCTCGGGACTAGCGGGGGGCCGCGATACGCAGTATTTT
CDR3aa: CASSSGLAGGRDTQYF

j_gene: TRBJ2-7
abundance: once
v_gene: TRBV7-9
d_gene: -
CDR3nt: TGTGCCAGCAGCCCCCGGGACTCCACCAAGCAGTACTTC
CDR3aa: CASSPRDSTKQYF

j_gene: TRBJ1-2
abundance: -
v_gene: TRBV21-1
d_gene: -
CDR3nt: TGTGCCAGCAGCCCCCGGACAGGGGGCCATGGCTACACCTTC
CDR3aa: CASSPRTGGHGYTF

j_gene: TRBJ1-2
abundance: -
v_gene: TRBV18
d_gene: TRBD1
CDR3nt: TGTGCCAGCTCACGAGGTGGACAGGGTGGTGGCTACACCTTC
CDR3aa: CASSRGGQGGGYTF

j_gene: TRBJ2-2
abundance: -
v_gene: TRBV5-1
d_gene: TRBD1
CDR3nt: TGCGCCAGCAGCTTGGAGGGACAGTCGAACACCGGGGAGCTGTTTTTT
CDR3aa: CASSLEGQSNTGELFF

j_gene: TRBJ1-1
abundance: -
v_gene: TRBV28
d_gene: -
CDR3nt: TGTGCCAGCAGCCTGATGACAGGATACAGTCCCACTGAAGCTTTCTTT
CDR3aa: CASSLMTGYSPTEAFF

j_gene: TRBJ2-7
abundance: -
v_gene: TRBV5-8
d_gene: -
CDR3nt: TGTGCCAGCAGCTTGTGGATCCATTCTGGGGCGATCTACGAGCAGTACTTC
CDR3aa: CASSLWIHSGAIYEQYF

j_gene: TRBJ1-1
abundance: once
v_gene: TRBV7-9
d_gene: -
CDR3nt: TGTGCCAGCAGCCCACTAGGTAGGACTGAAGCTTTCTTT
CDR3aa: CASSPLGRTEAFF

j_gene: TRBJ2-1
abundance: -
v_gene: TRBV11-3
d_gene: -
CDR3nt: TGTGCCAGCAGCTCCCCAAAGGGGGAGCAGTTCTTC
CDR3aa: CASSSPKGEQFF

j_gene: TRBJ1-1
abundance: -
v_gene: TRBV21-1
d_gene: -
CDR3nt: TGTGCCAGCAGCAAATCCACAGAACTCAACACTGAAGCTTTCTTT
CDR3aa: CASSKSTELNTEAFF